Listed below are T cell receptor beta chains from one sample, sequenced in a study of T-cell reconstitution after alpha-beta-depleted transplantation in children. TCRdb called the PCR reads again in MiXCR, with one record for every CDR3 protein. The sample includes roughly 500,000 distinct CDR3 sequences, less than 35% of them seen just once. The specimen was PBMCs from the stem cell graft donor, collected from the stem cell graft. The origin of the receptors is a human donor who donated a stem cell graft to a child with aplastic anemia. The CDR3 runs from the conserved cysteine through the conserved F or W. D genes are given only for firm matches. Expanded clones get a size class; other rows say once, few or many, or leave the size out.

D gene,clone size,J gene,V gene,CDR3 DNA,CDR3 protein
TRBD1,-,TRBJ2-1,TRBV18,TGTGCCAGCTCACCTACTTTGACAGGGGAGAATGAGCAGTTCTTC,CASSPTLTGENEQFF
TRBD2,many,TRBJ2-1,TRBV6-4,TGTGCCAGCAGTGAAAGCGCTAGCGGCTACAATGAGCAGTTCTTC,CASSESASGYNEQFF
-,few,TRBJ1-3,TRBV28,TGTGCCAGCAGTTTGTCTTGGGGCGCGAGCTCTGGAAACACCATATATTTT,CASSLSWGASSGNTIYF
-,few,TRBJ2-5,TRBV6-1,TGTGCCAGCAGGACTAGACAGAGGGGGCAAGAGACCCAGTACTTC,CASRTRQRGQETQYF
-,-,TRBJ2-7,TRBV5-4,TGTGCCAGCAGCTTGGACGAGGTTAGCACCTACGAGCAGTACTTC,CASSLDEVSTYEQYF
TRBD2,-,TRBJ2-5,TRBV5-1,TGCGCCAGCAGCTTGGAACTAGCGGGAGGCCGGGCCCAGTACTTC,CASSLELAGGRAQYF
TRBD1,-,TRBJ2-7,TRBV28,TGTGCCAGCAGCCCTTTGGGACAGGGGGCCCACGAGCAGTACTTC,CASSPLGQGAHEQYF
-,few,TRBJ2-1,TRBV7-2,TGTGCCAGCAGCTTAGGGGGAGAATACGGTGAGCAGTTCTTC,CASSLGGEYGEQFF
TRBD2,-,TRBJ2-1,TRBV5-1,TGCGCCAGCAGCTTGATTGGGTCTAGCGGATCTTACAATGAGCAGTTCTTC,CASSLIGSSGSYNEQFF
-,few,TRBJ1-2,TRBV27,TGTGCCAGCAGTTTAAGCAGGGCGTGGGGAGGCTACACCTTC,CASSLSRAWGGYTF
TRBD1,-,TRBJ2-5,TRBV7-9,TGTGCCAGCAGCTCTACAGGGGGCCCAGAGACCCAGTACTTC,CASSSTGGPETQYF
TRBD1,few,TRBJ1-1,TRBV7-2,TGTGCCAGCAGCTCCCCCGGACAGGTCCCCACTGAAGCTTTCTTT,CASSSPGQVPTEAFF
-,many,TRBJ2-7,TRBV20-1,TGCAGTGCTATCACACCAGTGGGGGTGTCCTACGAGCAGTACTTC,CSAITPVGVSYEQYF
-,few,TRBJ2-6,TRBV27,TGTGCCAGCAGTTTAGGATATGGGAGCTCTGGGGCCAACGTCCTGACTTTC,CASSLGYGSSGANVLTF
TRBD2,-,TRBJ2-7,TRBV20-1,TGCAGTGCTAGAGATAGCGGGAGGTCCAACTACGAGCAGTACTTC,CSARDSGRSNYEQYF
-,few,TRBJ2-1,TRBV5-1,TGCGCCAGCAGCTTGGCGCGGGCCACGAATGAGCAGTTCTTC,CASSLARATNEQFF
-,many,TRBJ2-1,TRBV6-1,TGTGCCAGCAGGAGGGGGAATGGGGCTAGCGTCAATGAGCAGTTCTTC,CASRRGNGASVNEQFF
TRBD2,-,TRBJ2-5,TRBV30,TGTGCCTGGAGTGTACTGGCTAGCGGCCTGTTCACCCAGTACTTC,CAWSVLASGLFTQYF
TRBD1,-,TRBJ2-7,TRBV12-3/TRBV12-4,TGTGCCAGCAGTTTGGGCGGGACAGGGATCTACGAGCAGTACTTC,CASSLGGTGIYEQYF
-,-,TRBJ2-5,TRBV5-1,TGCGCCAGCAGCCGTGGTACGCAAGAGACCCAGTACTTC,CASSRGTQETQYF
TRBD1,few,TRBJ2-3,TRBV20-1,TGCAGTGCGACGCCGACAGGGTCAAATACGCAGTATTTT,CSATPTGSNTQYF
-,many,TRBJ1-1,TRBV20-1,TGCAGTGCTAGAGATGGCAGGGCCACTGAAGCTTTCTTT,CSARDGRATEAFF
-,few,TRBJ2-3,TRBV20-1,TGCAGTGCTAGAGATATGGTGAAGCCCACAGATACGCAGTATTTT,CSARDMVKPTDTQYF
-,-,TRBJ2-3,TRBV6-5,TGTGCCAGCAGTTACTCGACGGTTAGTACGCAGTATTTT,CASSYSTVSTQYF
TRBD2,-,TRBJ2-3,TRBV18,TGTGCCAGCTCACCGCCCGGGACTAGCGGCACAGATACGCAGTATTTT,CASSPPGTSGTDTQYF
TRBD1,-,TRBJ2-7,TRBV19,TGTGCCAGTAGTGCGACAGGGACCGAGCAGTACTTC,CASSATGTEQYF
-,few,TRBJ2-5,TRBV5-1,TGCGCCAGCAGCTTGGCTAGCGCTAGGGAGACCCAGTACTTC,CASSLASARETQYF
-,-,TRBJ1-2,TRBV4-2,TGTGCCAGCAGCCAGGACGACAGGACCTCCTATGGCTACACCTTC,CASSQDDRTSYGYTF
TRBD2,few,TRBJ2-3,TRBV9,TGTGCCAGCAGCGTAGGAACGGGAGGGTACACAACAGATACGCAGTATTTT,CASSVGTGGYTTDTQYF
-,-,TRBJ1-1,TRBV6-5,TGTGCCAGCAGTTACTGGGGGGCTGAAGCTTTCTTT,CASSYWGAEAFF
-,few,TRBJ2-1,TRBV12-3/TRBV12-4,TGTGCCAGCAGTCTCCTGACCCGGGATGAGCAGTTCTTC,CASSLLTRDEQFF
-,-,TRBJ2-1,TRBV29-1,TGCAGCGTTGATTCCCCGACTGGCGTCAATGAGCAGTTCTTC,CSVDSPTGVNEQFF
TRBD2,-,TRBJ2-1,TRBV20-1,TGCTGTGCTATGGGACTAGCGGGAGGGCCATCTCGGTATGAGCAGTTCTTC,CCAMGLAGGPSRYEQFF
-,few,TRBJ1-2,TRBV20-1,TGCAGTGCGGATACGGGACGGAACTATGGCTACACCTTC,CSADTGRNYGYTF
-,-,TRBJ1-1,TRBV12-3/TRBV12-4,TGTGCCAGCAGTACAACACCTACCTCTGAAGCTTTCTTT,CASSTTPTSEAFF